This T cell receptor beta chain appears in the sequencing data of a study of beta chain features in type 1 diabetes. Study-level points and caveats: More deletions and fewer insertions at VDJ junctions were found in patients with type 1 diabetes. Among patients with Type 1 diabetes, TCRB CDR3s were moderately but significantly shorter in every one of the four CD4+ subsets.

This clone showed up just a few times. Its target is not known. The V end lost 4 bases, the J end lost 0 bases, and 8 bases lay between the germline ends. The CDR3 totals 14 residues. CDR1 is LGHNA and CDR2 is YSLEER in the germline V gene. Expressed TCRB transcripts were sequenced, since all the RNA that had been isolated was reverse transcribed. Assay: immunoSEQ multiplex PCR; the TCRdb copy retains only in-frame clones and omits some. The data hold a few hundred thousand clones, with less than 15% observed a single time. CD45RO/CCR7/CD25/CD127/CD95/CD27 staining was used to isolate CD4+ naive, central memory, regulatory and stem cell-like memory cells by sorting.

Sequencing input: naive CD4+ T cells from blood. V usage is TRBV4-3 and J usage is TRBJ2-3; no reliable D call. The receptor comes from a woman aged 18 to 35 with type 1 diabetes. CDR3 nucleotide sequence: TGCGCCAGCAGCCTCGAGACTAGCACAGATACGCAGTATTTT. It is translated as CASSLETSTDTQYF.